This T cell receptor beta chain was retrieved from a study of beta chain features in type 1 diabetes (dated by TCRdb to between 2018 and 2020). Study-level background: Patients and healthy donors did not differ in mean age, gender distribution, total cell number or subset yield. The study compared TCRB repertoires of sorted circulating CD4+ T cell subsets between recently diagnosed type 1 diabetes patients and matched healthy donors. Naive and central memory subsets were obtained from all 30 or so donors, but regulatory and stem cell-like memory subsets were isolated from only 8 patients and 8 healthy donors. A total of under 120,000,000 sorted cells were examined across all samples, and RNA yield correlated strongly with the number of cells per subset.

As concerns this clone: Its recognized antigen is unknown. One base away there is no much larger clone; base qualities are not given.

Each donor gave one peripheral blood draw, averaging around 0.11 L, which was collected into heparinised tubes. Using a panel that included CD45RO, CCR7, CD25, CD127, CD95 and CD27, naive, central memory, regulatory and stem cell-like memory CD4+ T cells were sorted on a BD FACSAria II. A purity above 98% was achieved for all sorted populations. PBMCs were isolated right away by Lymphoprep density gradient centrifugation and were stained directly, without culture. So that batch effects would be minimized, each experiment stained and sorted samples in pairs, pairing one healthy donor with one patient. CDR1 MNHEY and CDR2 SVGAGI were looked up in the germline V gene. The CDR3 numbers 13 residues from cysteine through phenylalanine. Only the CDR3 portion is preserved as DNA: 39 bases, with reading frame beginning at the first base. The junction carries 11 bases between V and J, which are trimmed by 6 bases and 8 bases respectively.

The entire amount of isolated RNA was reverse transcribed using the High Capacity cDNA Reverse Transcription Kit, so the sequenced TCRB transcripts were expressed ones. Deep immunoSEQ sequencing was applied to naive, central memory and regulatory T cell samples, giving an average of roughly 3.5 million total reads per sample. Sorted cells were lysed in RLT buffer and RNA was extracted with DNase-treated RNeasy Micro or Mini kits, depending on cell number. To prevent cross-contamination, each cell subset was processed individually, whereas patient and healthy donor samples were processed jointly. Using the immunoSEQ multiplex PCR, TCRB sequences were amplified from cDNA into 87-bp fragments spanning the CDR3 region. Sequencing of the amplicons was performed on the Illumina HiSeq platform. The authors' pipeline ran thus. Synthetic template baselines were used to correct PCR bias computationally, reads within Hamming distance 2 were collapsed together, and singletons that could not be merged were discarded. Reads were aligned against IMGT to assign V, D and J genes, CDR3 length and insertions or deletions at six rearrangement sites. Within each subset, clonotype counts were normalized to the number of sorted cells before true diversity and Gini coefficients were calculated with the tcR R package. Repertoire sharing was quantified using the overlap coefficient calculated on TCRB nucleotide sequences. As a proxy for the pre-selection repertoire, out-of-frame TCRB sequences from naive cells were analyzed. The table was pulled from immuneACCESS by TCRdb, which kept in-frame rearrangements only. Such tables lose some clones; where checked, under half of the loss comes from unresolved V genes, and the rest has no known cause. V and J calls and clone size are given by that table; D and trimming were obtained from the DNA. The table for this sample lists about 660,000 clones; more than 13% of them were counted only once. Less than 0.04% of the sample belongs to the ten largest clones.

What the authors observed across the whole study: At VDJ recombination sites, type 1 diabetes patients had fewer insertions and more deleted nucleotides, which implies abnormalities in thymic rearrangement. The naive, central memory and regulatory TCRB repertoires appeared to resemble one another more closely among patients than among healthy donors. A moderate but significant shortening of TCRB CDR3 length was observed in type 1 diabetes patients in all four CD4+ subsets. Because cDNA was sequenced instead of genomic DNA, highly expressing activated cells could be over-represented, though the groups showed no difference in activation or CD3 levels. Because small numbers of individuals were included in the HLA sub-analyses, any influence of HLA type on TCRB rearrangement was left unresolved. Shorter templates might have been favored by PCR, but patient and control samples were amplified and corrected together, so both groups would have been affected equally by any skew.

Material: naive CD4+ T cells from blood. This specimen's cell subset or site label, interpreted: true naive CD4+ T cells. This chain is built from TRBV6-5 and TRBJ1-6; the D gene lacks a confident call. The receptor's source is a man aged 18 to 29 with type 1 diabetes. This receptor has the CDR3 CASSVLKYSPLHF. The nucleotide sequence reads TGTGCCAGCAGCGTACTGAAGTATTCACCCCTCCACTTT.